This passage covers 19 T cell receptor beta chains from one sample sequenced in a study of T cell responses to AZD1222 COVID-19 vaccine. Assay used: immunoSEQ multiplex PCR; TCRdb lists only in-frame clones, some missing. The sample lists 200,000 or so clones; approximately 90% were seen once. Sequencing used peripheral blood, obtained on day 0 of AZD1222 vaccination. These receptor sequences come from an adult in good health.

Notes on this clone: Different DNA sequences within this sample yield the same CDR3. The chain is built from TRBV18 and TRBJ1-5; the D is unclear. Germline values: CDR1 KGHSH, CDR2 LQKENI. Trimming pared 2 bases from V and 5 bases from J, leaving 7 bases between. This CDR3 region has 13 residues. The CDR3 loop is CASSPGRDQPQHF. CDR3 DNA: TGTGCCAGCTCACCAGGGCGAGATCAGCCCCAGCATTTT.

This clone appeared once. V gene TRBV28 combines with J gene TRBJ2-2, with 8 bases matching TRBD1. CDR1 and CDR2 from the germline V gene are MDHEN and SYDVKM. The CDR3 sequence is 17 residues long. The ends lost 7 bases at V and 0 bases at J; junction bases unmatched: 10. DNA for the CDR3: TGTGCCAGCACTATGCAGGGGGCGCGGGCGAACACCGGGGAGCTGTTTTTT. It yields the protein CASTMQGARANTGELFF.

V usage is TRBV19 and J usage is TRBJ2-7; possible D gene TRBD1, 5 bases. The V gene lost 3 bases and the J gene lost 6 bases, with 21 bases spanning the gap. The germline gives CDR1 LNHDA, CDR2 SQIVND (reference sequence). The CDR3 is made up of 16 amino acids. The CDR3 here is CASSMGRAIRLGEQYF. CDR3 DNA: TGTGCCAGTAGTATGGGGCGTGCTATCCGGCTAGGCGAGCAGTACTTC.

This sequence joins TRBV6-1 and TRBJ2-7, with TRBD2 matching over 10 bases. V was clipped by 4 bases and J by 3 bases; unmatched bases: 9. The CDR3 has 16 amino acids. In germline, CDR1 is MNHNS, CDR2 SASEGT. The CDR3 region is CASSALAGAHFYEQYF. As DNA, the CDR3 is TGTGCCAGCAGTGCCCTAGCGGGGGCCCATTTCTACGAGCAGTACTTC.

V and J are TRBV10-1 and TRBJ2-3; D not certain. Deletions cut 2 bases from V and 1 base from J, with 4 bases between. The CDR3 is 13 residues long. Germline V gives CDR1 WNHNN, CDR2 SYGVQD (reference sequence). The chain's CDR3 is CASSEAGTDTQYF. Written as DNA, the CDR3 is TGCGCCAGCAGTGAGGCGGGCACAGATACGCAGTATTTT.

The rearrangement links TRBV7-6 to TRBJ1-4; 7 bases are a match to TRBD1. Germline CDR1 SGHVS, CDR2 FNYEAQ. V dropped 1 base and J dropped 10; count of bases not matched to a gene: 9. This CDR3 is built from 15 residues. CDR3 DNA sequence: TGTGCCAGCAGCTTAGAAGGGGGCCGTAGTGGAAAACTGTTTTTT. As protein: CASSLEGGRSGKLFF. The variable domain in full, completed from reference TRBV7-6 and TRBJ1-4, reads GAGVSQSPRYKVTKRGQDVALRCDPISGHVSLYWYRQALGQGPEFLTYFNYEAQQDKSGLPNDRFSAERPEGSISTLTIQRTEQRDSAMYRCASSLEGGRSGKLFFGSGTQLSVL.

V usage is TRBV5-1 and J usage is TRBJ2-2; no definite D call. Germline-derived CDR1 and CDR2 are SGHRS and YFSETQ. This CDR3 spans 15 amino acids. The ends were cut back, 2 bases at V and 0 bases at J, with 8 bases in the middle. CDR3 sequence: CASSLRSTNTGELFF. The CDR3 DNA reads as TGCGCCAGCAGCTTACGGTCTACGAACACCGGGGAGCTGTTTTTT.

V is TRBV6-2 or TRBV6-3 and J is TRBJ2-7, with TRBD2 matching 12 bases. Per germline, CDR1 MNHEY and CDR2 SVGEGT. V shed 4 bases, J shed 3 bases, and the junction held 7 bases outside the gene matches. This CDR3 contains 16 residues. The CDR3 sequence: CASSSRLAGEGYEQYF. The CDR3 DNA is TGTGCCAGCAGTTCGCGACTAGCGGGGGAAGGCTACGAGCAGTACTTC.

The chain links TRBV5-1 to TRBJ1-2, with 7 bases matching TRBD1. This CDR3 comprises 13 residues. After removal of 4 bases from V and 2 bases from J, the junction contained 2 bases not matched to a gene. CDR1 and CDR2 (germline): SGHRS, YFSETQ. DNA for the CDR3: TGCGCCAGCAGCGAACAGGGGAACTATGGCTACACCTTC. Its translation: CASSEQGNYGYTF.

This chain uses TRBV6-4 with TRBJ2-1; 10 bases are a match to TRBD2. Germline V gene data show CDR1 as MRHNA and CDR2 as SNTAGT. This CDR3 comprises 12 residues. With V trimmed by 7 bases and J by 10 bases, 4 bases remained unmatched. In DNA form, the CDR3 reads TGTGCCAGCAAAGGACTAGCGGCGGAGCAGTTCTTC. Amino acid sequence: CASKGLAAEQFF.

The gene calls are TRBV5-6 and TRBJ1-5, with TRBD1 as a possible D gene (6 bases). CDR1 and CDR2 (germline): SGHDT, YYEEEE. The ends were cut back, 3 bases at V and 5 bases at J, with 18 bases in the middle. The CDR3 totals 16 residues. As DNA, the CDR3 is TGTGCCAGCAGCTACTACAGGGAGTCCTCGGATCAGCCCCAGCATTTT. This sequence encodes CASSYYRESSDQPQHF.

CDR3 coding DNA: TGTGCCTGGAGGATTAGCGAACGGGATAGGGGATTGTGGAGGGGGACCCAGTACTTC. Its protein is CAWRISERDRGLWRGTQYF. The chain joins TRBV30 to TRBJ2-5; D is possibly TRBD2 (6 bases). V was cut by 3 bases and J by 7 bases, with 33 bases left in between. This CDR3 has 19 residues. Per germline, CDR1 GTSNPN and CDR2 SVGIG (reference sequence). The entire variable domain, with the rest obtained from reference TRBV30 and TRBJ2-5, is as follows: SQTIHQWPATLVQPVGSPLSLECTVEGTSNPNLYWYRQAAGRGLQLLFYSVGIGQISSEVPQNLSASRPQDRQFILSSKKLLLSDSGFYLCAWRISERDRGLWRGTQYFGPGTRLLVL.

V and J are TRBV28 and TRBJ2-1; 7 bases agree with TRBD1. This CDR3 has 17 amino acids. Looked up from germline, CDR1 is MDHEN and CDR2 is SYDVKM. Trimming took 8 bases from V and 4 from J; bases not matched to a gene: 17. CDR3 DNA sequence: TGTGCCAGCGACAATCAGGGGGTCCCCTCCAATTACAATGAGCAGTTCTTC. It codes for CASDNQGVPSNYNEQFF.

This clone was found once. V gene TRBV5-1 combines with J gene TRBJ2-3, with D perhaps given as TRBD1 or TRBD2 (5 bases each). Trimming removed 0 bases from V and 4 bases from J, with 6 bases in between. The CDR3 sequence is 13 residues long. Per germline, CDR1 SGHRS and CDR2 YFSETQ. As DNA, the CDR3 is TGCGCCAGCAGCTTGGCGGGGCCAGATACGCAGTATTTT. Its translation is CASSLAGPDTQYF. The whole variable domain, remainder taken from reference TRBV5-1 and TRBJ2-3, is KAGVTQTPRYLIKTRGQQVTLSCSPISGHRSVSWYQQTPGQGLQFLFEYFSETQRNKGNFPGRFSGRQFSNSRSEMNVSTLELGDSALYLCASSLAGPDTQYFGPGTRLTVL.

The chain uses TRBV14 and TRBJ1-2; D is unresolved. Looked up from germline, CDR1 is SGHDN and CDR2 is FVKESK. This CDR3 contains 14 residues. The V end was cut by 1 base, the J end by 7 bases, with 13 bases between. The CDR3 coding sequence is TGTGCCAGCAGCCAAGCAGCCCCGTCTCTTGGCTACACCTTC. Translated: CASSQAAPSLGYTF.

The gene calls are TRBV2 and TRBJ1-5; 9 bases agree with TRBD1. Looked up from germline, CDR1 is SNHLY and CDR2 is FYNNEI. CDR3 length: 14 amino acids. The J segment lost 7 bases and the V segment lost 6 bases, leaving 7 bases of the junction unmatched. The CDR3 DNA reads as TGTGCCAGCAGACGGGACAGGGATTTGCAGCCCCAGCATTTT. This sequence encodes CASRRDRDLQPQHF.

The V and J genes are TRBV6-1 and TRBJ2-5; D is unclear. Trimming shortened V by 2 bases and J by 5 bases, and 9 bases separated the two germline ends. Germline loops: CDR1 MNHNS, CDR2 SASEGT. This CDR3 contains 13 residues. The CDR3 here is CASSEYEGETQYF. The CDR3 region has the DNA TGTGCCAGCAGTGAATATGAAGGGGAGACCCAGTACTTC.

This chain connects TRBV5-4 to TRBJ1-2; 9 positions match TRBD1. Germline-derived CDR1 and CDR2 are SGHNT and YYREEE (reference sequence). V lost 4 bases and J lost 4; bases outside the gene matches: 8. CDR3 length equals 15 residues. The CDR3 spells CASSRDDRGTYGYTF. CDR3 bases: TGTGCCAGCAGCCGGGACGACAGGGGGACCTATGGCTACACCTTC.

The chain couples TRBV27 to TRBJ2-2; D gene ambiguous. The V and J ends lost 6 bases and 4 bases respectively, with 6 bases between them. The CDR3 length is 12 residues. The V gene's germline CDR1 is MNHEY and CDR2 SMNVEV (reference sequence). DNA of the CDR3: TGTGCCAGCAGCGTCCTCACCGGGGAGCTGTTTTTT. Its protein is CASSVLTGELFF.